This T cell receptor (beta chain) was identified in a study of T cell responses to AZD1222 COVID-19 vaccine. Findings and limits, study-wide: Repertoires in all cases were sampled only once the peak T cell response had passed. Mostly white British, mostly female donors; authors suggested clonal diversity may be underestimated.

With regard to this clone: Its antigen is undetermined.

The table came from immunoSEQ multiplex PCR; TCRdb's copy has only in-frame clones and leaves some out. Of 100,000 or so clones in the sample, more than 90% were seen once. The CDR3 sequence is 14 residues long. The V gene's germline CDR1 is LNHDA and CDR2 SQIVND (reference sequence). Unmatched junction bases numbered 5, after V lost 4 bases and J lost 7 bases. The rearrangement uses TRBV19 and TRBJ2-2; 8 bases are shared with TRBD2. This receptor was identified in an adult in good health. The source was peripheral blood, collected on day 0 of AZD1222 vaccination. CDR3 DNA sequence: TGTGCCAGTAGTACGGGAGGGGGTAGCGGGGAGCTGTTTTTT. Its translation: CASSTGGGSGELFF.